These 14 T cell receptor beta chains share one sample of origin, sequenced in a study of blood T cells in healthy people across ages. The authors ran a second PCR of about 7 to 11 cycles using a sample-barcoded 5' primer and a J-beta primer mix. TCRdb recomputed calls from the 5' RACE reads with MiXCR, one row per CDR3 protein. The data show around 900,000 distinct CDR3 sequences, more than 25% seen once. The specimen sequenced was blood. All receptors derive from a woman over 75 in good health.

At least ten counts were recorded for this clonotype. The CDR3 coding sequence is TGTGCCAGGTGGGGGGACAGACAGCCCCGTGGGTATAAAGAGCAGTACTTC. This codes for CARWGDRQPRGYKEQYF. V is TRBV11-3 and J is TRBJ2-7; D is perhaps TRBD1 (7 bases). CDR1 is SGHNT and CDR2 is YENEEA in the germline V gene. The CDR3 length is 17 residues. The ends were cut back, 9 bases at V and 7 bases at J, with 31 bases in the middle.

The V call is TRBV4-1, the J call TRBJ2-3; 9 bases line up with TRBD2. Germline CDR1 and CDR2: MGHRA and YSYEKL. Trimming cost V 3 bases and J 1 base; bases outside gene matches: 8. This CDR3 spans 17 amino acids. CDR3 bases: TGCGCCAGCAGCCAGGCCCTGGGCGGGGGGGGCACAGATACGCAGTATTTT. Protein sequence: CASSQALGGGGTDTQYF.

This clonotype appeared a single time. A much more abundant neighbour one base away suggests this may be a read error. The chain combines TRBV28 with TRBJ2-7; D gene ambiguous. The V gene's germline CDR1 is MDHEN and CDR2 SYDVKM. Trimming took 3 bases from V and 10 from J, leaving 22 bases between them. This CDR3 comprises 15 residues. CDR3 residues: CASSFAQPQKNSQYF. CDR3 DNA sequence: TGTGCCAGCAGTTTCGCACAGCCTCAAAAGAACAGTCAGTACTTC.

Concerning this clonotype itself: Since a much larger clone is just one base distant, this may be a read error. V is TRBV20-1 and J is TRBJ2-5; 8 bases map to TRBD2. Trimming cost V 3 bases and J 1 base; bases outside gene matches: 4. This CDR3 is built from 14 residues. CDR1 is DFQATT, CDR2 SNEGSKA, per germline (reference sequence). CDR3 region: CSARRGAPQETQYF. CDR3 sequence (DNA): TGCAGTGCTAGGCGGGGGGCGCCCCAAGAGACCCAGTACTTC.

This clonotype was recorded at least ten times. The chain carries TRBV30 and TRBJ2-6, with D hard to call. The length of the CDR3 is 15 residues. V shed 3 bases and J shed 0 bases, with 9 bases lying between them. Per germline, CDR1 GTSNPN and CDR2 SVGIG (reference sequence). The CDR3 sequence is CAWSVSSSGANVLTF. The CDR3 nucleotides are TGTGCCTGGAGCGTCTCTAGCTCTGGGGCCAACGTCCTGACTTTC.

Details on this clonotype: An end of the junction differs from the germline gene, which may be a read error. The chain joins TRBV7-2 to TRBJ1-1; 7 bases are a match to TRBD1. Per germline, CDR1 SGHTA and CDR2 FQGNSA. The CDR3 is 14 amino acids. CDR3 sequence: CAGSLGGWDTEAFF. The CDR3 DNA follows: TGTGCCGGCAGCTTAGGGGGCTGGGACACTGAAGCTTTCTTT. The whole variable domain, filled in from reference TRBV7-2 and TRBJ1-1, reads GAGVSQSPSNKVTEKGKDVELRCDPISGHTALYWYRQSLGQGLEFLIYFQGNSAPDKSGLPSDRFSAERTGGSVSTLTIQRTQQEDSAVYLCAGSLGGWDTEAFFGQGTRLTVV.

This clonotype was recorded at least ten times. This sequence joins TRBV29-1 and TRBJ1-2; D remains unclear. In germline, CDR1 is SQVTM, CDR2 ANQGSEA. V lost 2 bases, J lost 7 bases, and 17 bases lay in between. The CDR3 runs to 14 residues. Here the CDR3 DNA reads TGCAGCGTTGAATCAGCAACACGGATCGCTGGCTACACCTTC. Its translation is CSVESATRIAGYTF.

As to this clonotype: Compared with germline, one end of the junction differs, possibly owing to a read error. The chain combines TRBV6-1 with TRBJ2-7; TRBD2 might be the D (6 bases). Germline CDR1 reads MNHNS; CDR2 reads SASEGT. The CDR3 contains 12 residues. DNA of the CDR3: TGTGCCATCGGACCTGGGGGGTACGAGCGGTACTTC. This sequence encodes CAIGPGGYERYF.

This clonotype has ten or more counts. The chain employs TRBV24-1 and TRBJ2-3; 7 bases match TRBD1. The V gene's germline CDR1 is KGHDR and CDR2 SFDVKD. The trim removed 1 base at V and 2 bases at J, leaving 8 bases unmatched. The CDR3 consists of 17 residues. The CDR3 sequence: CATSDFLSTGLTDTQYF. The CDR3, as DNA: TGTGCCACCAGTGATTTCCTCTCGACAGGGCTCACAGATACGCAGTATTTT.

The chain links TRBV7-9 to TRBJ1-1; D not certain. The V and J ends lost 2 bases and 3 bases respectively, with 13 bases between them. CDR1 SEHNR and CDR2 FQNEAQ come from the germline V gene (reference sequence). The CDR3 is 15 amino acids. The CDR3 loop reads CASSLFGPKDTEAFF. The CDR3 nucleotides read TGTGCCAGCAGCTTATTCGGCCCGAAGGACACTGAAGCTTTCTTT.

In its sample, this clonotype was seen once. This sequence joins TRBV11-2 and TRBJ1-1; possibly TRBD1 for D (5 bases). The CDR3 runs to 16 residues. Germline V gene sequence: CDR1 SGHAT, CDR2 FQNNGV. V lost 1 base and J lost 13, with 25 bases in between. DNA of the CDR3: TGTGCCAGCAGCTTAGCGGAGTGGGGGAAACAAGGGAAGCGTTTCTTT. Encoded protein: CASSLAEWGKQGKRFF.

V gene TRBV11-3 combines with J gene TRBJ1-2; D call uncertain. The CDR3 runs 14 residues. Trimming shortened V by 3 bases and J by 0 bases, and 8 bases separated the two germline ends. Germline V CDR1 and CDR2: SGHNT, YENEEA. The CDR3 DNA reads TGTGCCAGCAGCTTGGAAGAATCTAACTATGGCTACACCTTC. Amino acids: CASSLEESNYGYTF.

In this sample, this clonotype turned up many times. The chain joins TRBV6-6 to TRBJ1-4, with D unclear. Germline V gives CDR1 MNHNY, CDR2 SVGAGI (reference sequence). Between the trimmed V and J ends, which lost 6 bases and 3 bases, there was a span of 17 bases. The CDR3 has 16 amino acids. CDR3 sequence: CASSRTQSSANEKLFF. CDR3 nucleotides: TGTGCCAGCAGCCGTACCCAGAGCTCAGCTAATGAAAAACTGTTTTTT.

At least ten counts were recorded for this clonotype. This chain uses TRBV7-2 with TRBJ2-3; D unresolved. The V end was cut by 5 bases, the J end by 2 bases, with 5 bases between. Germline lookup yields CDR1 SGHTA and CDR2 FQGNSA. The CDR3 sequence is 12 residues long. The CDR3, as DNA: TGTGCCAGCAGCGTCTACACAGATACGCAGTATTTT. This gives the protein CASSVYTDTQYF.